Listed below are T cell receptor beta chains from one sample, sequenced in a study of T cell responses to AZD1222 COVID-19 vaccine. Sequencing was performed with immunoSEQ multiplex PCR; in TCRdb, only in-frame clones are kept and a portion is missing. The data hold 65,000 to 80,000 clones, with about 83% observed a single time. The material was peripheral blood, obtained 28 days after the second AZD1222 dose. Receptors were obtained from an adult who received the AZD1222 COVID-19 vaccine. CDR3s include the opening cysteine and the closing phenylalanine or tryptophan. Fields, in order: clone size, V gene, J gene, D gene, CDR3 protein, CDR3 DNA. The D gene is left open where the match is weak. Clone size is shown for a subset of rows, as once, few, many or a class of expanded clone.

clone size: .; V gene: TRBV9; J gene: TRBJ1-5; D gene: .; CDR3 protein: CASSVAGDRNQPQHF; CDR3 DNA: TGTGCCAGCAGCGTAGCAGGGGATAGGAATCAGCCCCAGCATTTT
clone size: few; V gene: TRBV29-1; J gene: TRBJ2-6; D gene: .; CDR3 protein: CSVSDPFSGANVLTF; CDR3 DNA: TGCAGCGTTTCGGACCCTTTCTCTGGGGCCAACGTCCTGACTTTC
clone size: once; V gene: TRBV14; J gene: TRBJ2-5; D gene: .; CDR3 protein: CASSPNRETQYF; CDR3 DNA: TGTGCCAGCAGTCCCAACCGGGAGACCCAGTACTTC
clone size: .; V gene: TRBV7-9; J gene: TRBJ2-2; D gene: .; CDR3 protein: CASSPPRQNTGELFF; CDR3 DNA: TGTGCCAGCAGCCCGCCTAGACAGAACACCGGGGAGCTGTTTTTT
clone size: few; V gene: TRBV15; J gene: TRBJ2-5; D gene: TRBD1; CDR3 protein: CATSRVGTGAGLQYF; CDR3 DNA: TGTGCCACCAGCAGAGTTGGAACAGGGGCAGGTCTACAGTACTTC
clone size: .; V gene: TRBV11-2; J gene: TRBJ1-4; D gene: TRBD1; CDR3 protein: CASSLGIQTGLSTNEKLFF; CDR3 DNA: TGTGCCAGCAGCTTAGGAATTCAGACAGGGCTGTCGACTAATGAAAAACTGTTTTTT
clone size: .; V gene: TRBV28; J gene: TRBJ1-2; D gene: TRBD1; CDR3 protein: CASSSTRAGGHYGYTF; CDR3 DNA: TGTGCCAGCAGTTCCACCCGGGCAGGGGGGCACTATGGCTACACCTTC
clone size: .; V gene: TRBV19; J gene: TRBJ1-5; D gene: .; CDR3 protein: CASSPGTKYSNQPQHF; CDR3 DNA: TGTGCCAGTAGTCCGGGCACCAAATATAGCAATCAGCCCCAGCATTTT
clone size: .; V gene: TRBV19; J gene: TRBJ2-1; D gene: .; CDR3 protein: CASSPLSSYNEQFF; CDR3 DNA: TGTGCCAGTAGTCCTCTAAGCTCCTACAATGAGCAGTTCTTC
clone size: few; V gene: TRBV10-3; J gene: TRBJ1-4; D gene: .; CDR3 protein: CAISGTRRGPESTNEKLFF; CDR3 DNA: TGTGCCATCAGTGGAACTAGGCGGGGGCCTGAATCAACTAATGAAAAACTGTTTTTT
clone size: .; V gene: TRBV20-1; J gene: TRBJ2-7; D gene: TRBD1; CDR3 protein: CSANDRGPYEQYF; CDR3 DNA: TGCAGTGCTAATGACAGGGGGCCCTACGAGCAGTACTTC
clone size: .; V gene: TRBV27; J gene: TRBJ1-1; D gene: .; CDR3 protein: CASSFDRATEAFF; CDR3 DNA: TGTGCCAGCAGTTTCGATAGAGCTACTGAAGCTTTCTTT
clone size: .; V gene: TRBV12-5; J gene: TRBJ1-1; D gene: .; CDR3 protein: CASGFGTLNTEAFF; CDR3 DNA: TGTGCTAGTGGTTTTGGAACGCTGAACACTGAAGCTTTCTTT
clone size: few; V gene: TRBV7-9; J gene: TRBJ1-4; D gene: .; CDR3 protein: CASSLMGEKLFF; CDR3 DNA: TGTGCCAGCAGCTTAATGGGTGAAAAACTGTTTTTT
clone size: .; V gene: TRBV4-3; J gene: TRBJ1-5; D gene: .; CDR3 protein: CASSQDRALYQPQHF; CDR3 DNA: TGCGCCAGCAGCCAAGATCGGGCACTATATCAGCCCCAGCATTTT
clone size: .; V gene: TRBV9; J gene: TRBJ1-2; D gene: .; CDR3 protein: CASSPGFGYTF; CDR3 DNA: TGTGCCAGCAGTCCAGGGTTTGGCTACACCTTC
clone size: .; V gene: TRBV4-1; J gene: TRBJ2-1; D gene: .; CDR3 protein: CASSQVDMGFSYNEQFF; CDR3 DNA: TGCGCCAGCAGCCAAGTGGACATGGGGTTCTCCTACAATGAGCAGTTCTTC
clone size: .; V gene: TRBV11-3; J gene: TRBJ1-4; D gene: .; CDR3 protein: CASSLQNTANEKLFF; CDR3 DNA: TGTGCCAGCAGCTTACAGAATACTGCTAATGAAAAACTGTTTTTT
clone size: .; V gene: TRBV27; J gene: TRBJ1-2; D gene: .; CDR3 protein: CASSLGGGYGYTF; CDR3 DNA: TGTGCCAGCAGTTTGGGGGGTGGGTATGGCTACACCTTC
clone size: .; V gene: TRBV9; J gene: TRBJ2-2; D gene: .; CDR3 protein: CASSSGVGFRELFF; CDR3 DNA: TGTGCCAGCAGCTCAGGTGTGGGTTTCAGGGAGCTGTTTTTT
clone size: .; V gene: TRBV27; J gene: TRBJ1-2; D gene: TRBD1; CDR3 protein: CASSITGGRGYTF; CDR3 DNA: TGTGCCAGCAGTATCACAGGGGGCCGGGGCTACACCTTC
clone size: .; V gene: TRBV6-6; J gene: TRBJ2-5; D gene: .; CDR3 protein: CASNRFQETQYF; CDR3 DNA: TGTGCCAGCAACCGCTTCCAAGAGACCCAGTACTTC
clone size: .; V gene: TRBV5-4; J gene: TRBJ2-1; D gene: TRBD1; CDR3 protein: CASSLSVRTGGNEQFF; CDR3 DNA: TGTGCCAGCAGCTTGAGTGTAAGGACAGGGGGCAATGAGCAGTTCTTC
clone size: .; V gene: TRBV4-1; J gene: TRBJ2-2; D gene: TRBD1; CDR3 protein: CASSHAGTGIAGELFF; CDR3 DNA: TGCGCCAGCAGCCATGCCGGGACAGGGATAGCCGGGGAGCTGTTTTTT
clone size: .; V gene: TRBV7-9; J gene: TRBJ2-3; D gene: .; CDR3 protein: CASSTHTDTQYF; CDR3 DNA: TGTGCCAGCAGTACCCACACAGATACGCAGTATTTT